Sequencing of this T cell receptor (beta chain) was carried out in a study of shared clonotypes between healthy human individuals. Study background: Per donor, CD8 memory used one plate, CD8 naive used two, CD4 memory used three and CD4 naive used three.

This table comes from immunoSEQ multiplex PCR, and its TCRdb copy is limited to in-frame clones, with some not included. Altogether a few million clones are present, more than 80% being singletons, with the ten largest covering 0.14%. Trimming left V 6 bases short and J 9 bases short, with 15 bases between. Germline V gene sequence: CDR1 SNHLY, CDR2 FYNNEI. The CDR3 is made up of 12 amino acids. For this clone: What it binds is not known.

Whole-study results and caveats: The study found about 4.6% of naive CD4 clonotypes shared across a few donors.

The sample comprised naive CD4+ T cells sorted from blood. Subset meaning: CD45RA+ positively selected. This TCR derives from a man aged 18 to 35 in good health. The J gene is TRBJ2-7, the V gene TRBV2; D perhaps matches TRBD2 (6 bases). CDR3 loop: CASRNGGRWQYF. CDR3 DNA: TGTGCCAGCAGGAACGGGGGTCGATGGCAGTACTTC.